This T cell receptor beta chain was recovered during a study of T cell responses to AZD1222 COVID-19 vaccine. A single count supports this clone. Trimming took off 0 bases at V and 9 bases at J, with 10 bases between the two ends. Germline loops: CDR1 SGHDT, CDR2 YYEEEE. The CDR3 has 14 amino acids. Using immunoSEQ multiplex PCR, the repertoire was profiled, and TCRdb retains in-frame clones only, with some absent. This table holds 100,000 or so clones, 89% found once. The chain joins TRBV5-6 to TRBJ1-6; D may be TRBD1 (5 bases). The source is an adult who received the AZD1222 COVID-19 vaccine. This material consisted of peripheral blood, taken 28 days after the second AZD1222 dose. The CDR3 reads CASSLGQGSSPLHF. CDR3 DNA: TGTGCCAGCAGCTTGGGGCAGGGATCTTCACCCCTCCACTTT.